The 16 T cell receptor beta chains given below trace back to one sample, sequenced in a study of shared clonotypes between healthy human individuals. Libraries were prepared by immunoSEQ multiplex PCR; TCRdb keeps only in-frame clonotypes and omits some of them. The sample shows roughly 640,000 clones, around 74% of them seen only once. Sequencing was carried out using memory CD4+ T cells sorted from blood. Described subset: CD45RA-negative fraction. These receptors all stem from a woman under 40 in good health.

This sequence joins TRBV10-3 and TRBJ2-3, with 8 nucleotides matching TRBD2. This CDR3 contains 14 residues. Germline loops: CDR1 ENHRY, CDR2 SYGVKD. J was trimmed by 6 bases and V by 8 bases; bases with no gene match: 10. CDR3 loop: CAISSREVRDTQYF. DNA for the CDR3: TGTGCCATCTCCTCGCGGGAGGTGCGGGATACGCAGTATTTT.

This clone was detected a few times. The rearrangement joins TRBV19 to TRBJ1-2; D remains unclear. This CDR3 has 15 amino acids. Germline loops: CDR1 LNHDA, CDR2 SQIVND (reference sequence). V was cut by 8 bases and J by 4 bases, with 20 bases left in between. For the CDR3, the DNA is TGTGCCAGTGGCGGTACTGGTGGTTTAGGCTATGGCTACACCTTC. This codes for CASGGTGGLGYGYTF.

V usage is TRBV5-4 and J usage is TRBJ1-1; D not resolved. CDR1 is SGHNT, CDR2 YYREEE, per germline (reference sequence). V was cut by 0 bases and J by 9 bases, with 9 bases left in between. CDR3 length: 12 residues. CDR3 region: CASSLEDGKAFF. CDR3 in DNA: TGTGCCAGCAGCTTGGAGGATGGGAAAGCTTTCTTT.

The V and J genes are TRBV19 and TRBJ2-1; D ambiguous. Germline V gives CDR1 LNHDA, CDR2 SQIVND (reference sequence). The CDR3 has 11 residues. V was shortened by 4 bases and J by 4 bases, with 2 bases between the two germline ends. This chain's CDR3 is CASSRYNEQFF. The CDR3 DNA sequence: TGTGCCAGTAGTAGGTACAATGAGCAGTTCTTC. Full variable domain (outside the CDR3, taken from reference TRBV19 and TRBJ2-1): DGGITQSPKYLFRKEGQNVTLSCEQNLNHDAMYWYRQDPGQGLRLIYYSQIVNDFQKGDIAEGYSVSREKKESFPLTVTSAQKNPTAFYLCASSRYNEQFFGPGTRLTVL.

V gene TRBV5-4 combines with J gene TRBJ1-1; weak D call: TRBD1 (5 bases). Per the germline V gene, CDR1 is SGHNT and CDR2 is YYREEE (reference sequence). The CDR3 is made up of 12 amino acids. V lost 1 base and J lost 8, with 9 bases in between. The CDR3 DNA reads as TGTGCCAGCAGCTTGCTTACAGGAGAAGCTTTCTTT. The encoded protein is CASSLLTGEAFF.

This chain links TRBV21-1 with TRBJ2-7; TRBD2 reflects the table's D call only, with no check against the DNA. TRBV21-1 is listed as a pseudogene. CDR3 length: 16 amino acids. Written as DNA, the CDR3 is TGTGCCAGCAGCAAAGCGCCTCAGCGGGAGGGCCGCGAGCAGTACTTC. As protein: CASSKAPQREGREQYF.

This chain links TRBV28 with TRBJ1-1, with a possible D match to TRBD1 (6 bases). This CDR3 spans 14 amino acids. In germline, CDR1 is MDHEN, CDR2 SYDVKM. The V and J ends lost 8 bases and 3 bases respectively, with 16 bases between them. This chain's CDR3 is CASGKGDWYTEAFF. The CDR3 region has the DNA TGTGCCAGCGGAAAGGGGGATTGGTACACTGAAGCTTTCTTT.

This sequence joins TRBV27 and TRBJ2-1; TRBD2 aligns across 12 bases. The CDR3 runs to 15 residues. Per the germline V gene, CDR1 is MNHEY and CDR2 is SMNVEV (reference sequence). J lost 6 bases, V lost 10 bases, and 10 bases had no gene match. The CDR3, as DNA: TGTGCCACCCAGGGGCGGGGACTAGCGGGCAATGAGCAGTTCTTC. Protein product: CATQGRGLAGNEQFF.

CDR3 coding DNA: TGTGCCAGCAGCTTACCCGGAGGTATTGAAAAACTGTTTTTT. Translating it yields CASSLPGGIEKLFF. The chain joins TRBV5-5 to TRBJ1-4; D unclear. The ends were cut back, 2 bases at V and 7 bases at J, with 12 bases in the middle. Germline V CDR1 and CDR2: SGHKS, YYEKEE (reference sequence). CDR3 length: 14 residues.

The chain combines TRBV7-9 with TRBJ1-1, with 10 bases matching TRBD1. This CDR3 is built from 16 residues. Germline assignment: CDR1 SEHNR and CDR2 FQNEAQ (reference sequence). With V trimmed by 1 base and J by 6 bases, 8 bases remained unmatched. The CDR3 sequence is CASSLDLGQGKPEAFF. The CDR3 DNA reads TGTGCCAGCAGCTTAGATTTGGGACAGGGGAAGCCTGAAGCTTTCTTT.

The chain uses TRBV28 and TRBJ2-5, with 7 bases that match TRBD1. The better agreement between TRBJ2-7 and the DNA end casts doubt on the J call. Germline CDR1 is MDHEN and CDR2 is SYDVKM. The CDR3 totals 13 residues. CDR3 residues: CASSSGTVYEQYF. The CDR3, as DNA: TGTGCCAGCAGTAGTGGGACAGTCTACGAGCAGTACTTC.

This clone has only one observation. In nucleotides, the CDR3 is TGCGCCAGCAGTCATCGGGACATCGGATTCTCCGGGACTAGCGGAGGGATGCCCCACGAGCAGTACTTC. This encodes CASSHRDIGFSGTSGGMPHEQYF. This chain joins TRBV23-1 and TRBJ2-7; 11 bases agree with TRBD2. TRBV23-1 is assigned to the ORF class and has an uncertain function. V gave up 3 bases and J gave up 5 bases; unmatched junction bases: 30. The CDR3 is made up of 23 amino acids.

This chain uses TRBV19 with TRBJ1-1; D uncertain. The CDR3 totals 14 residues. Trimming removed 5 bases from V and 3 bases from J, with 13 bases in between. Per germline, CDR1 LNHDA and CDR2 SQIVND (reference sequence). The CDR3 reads CASSYWAGDTEAFF. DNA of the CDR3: TGTGCCAGTAGTTACTGGGCTGGGGACACTGAAGCTTTCTTT. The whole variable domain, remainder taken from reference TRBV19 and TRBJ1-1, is DGGITQSPKYLFRKEGQNVTLSCEQNLNHDAMYWYRQDPGQGLRLIYYSQIVNDFQKGDIAEGYSVSREKKESFPLTVTSAQKNPTAFYLCASSYWAGDTEAFFGQGTRLTVV.

The CDR3 region is CASSPTSGRPGYNEQFF. In DNA form, the CDR3 reads TGTGCCAGCAGTCCCACTAGCGGGAGGCCGGGGTACAATGAGCAGTTCTTC. This sequence joins TRBV28 and TRBJ2-1, with 12 positions matching TRBD2. Germline V CDR1 and CDR2: MDHEN, SYDVKM. The trim removed 5 bases at V and 4 bases at J, leaving 9 bases unmatched. This CDR3 comprises 17 residues.

The CDR3: CASSQEMKGRGGRDYGYTF. CDR3 DNA sequence: TGCGCCAGCAGCCAAGAGATGAAAGGCAGGGGAGGTCGCGACTATGGCTACACCTTC. V usage is TRBV4-1 and J usage is TRBJ1-2, with D possibly TRBD1 on 6 matching bases. This CDR3 comprises 19 residues. Germline CDR1 MGHRA, CDR2 YSYEKL. Trimming shortened V by 0 bases and J by 3 bases, and 23 bases separated the two germline ends.

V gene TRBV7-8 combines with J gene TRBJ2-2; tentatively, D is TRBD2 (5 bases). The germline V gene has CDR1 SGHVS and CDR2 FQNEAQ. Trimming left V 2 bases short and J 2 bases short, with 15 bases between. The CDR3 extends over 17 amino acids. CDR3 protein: CASSLQWLSGNTGELFF. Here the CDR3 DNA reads TGTGCCAGCAGCTTACAGTGGTTGAGCGGAAACACCGGGGAGCTGTTTTTT.